This entry lists 15 T cell receptor beta chains sequenced from one sample in a study of shared clonotypes between healthy human individuals. This table comes from immunoSEQ multiplex PCR, and its TCRdb copy is limited to in-frame clones, with some not included. The sample lists over 2,000,000 clones; about 93% were seen once. Positive CCR7 selection of CD45RO-negative cells yielded the naive CD8 cells, and terminally differentiated effector memory CD45RA+ cells were excluded. Sequenced: naive CD8+ T cells from PBMCs. The receptor set was obtained from a man younger than 30 in good health. Some clones in this sample may be carry-over from other donors' samples.

J is TRBJ1-1 and V is TRBV19; TRBD1 might be the D (5 bases). Trimming removed 5 bases from V and 2 bases from J, with 18 bases in between. The CDR3 totals 16 residues. CDR1 is LNHDA, CDR2 SQIVND, per germline (reference sequence). CDR3 DNA sequence: TGTGCCAGTAGTCTACTAGGGGACGGACTAAACACTGAAGCTTTCTTT. Translation: CASSLLGDGLNTEAFF.

This chain links TRBV4-2 with TRBJ2-2; D might be TRBD1 (5 bases). The length of the CDR3 is 18 residues. The germline CDR1 and CDR2 sequences are LGHNA and YNFKEQ. Trimming stripped 1 base from V and 6 bases from J, with 21 bases between. The CDR3 spells CASSQGGVGYEDAGELFF. In DNA form, the CDR3 reads TGTGCCAGCAGCCAAGGGGGCGTTGGGTACGAAGATGCCGGGGAGCTGTTTTTT.

This clone showed up just once. This chain connects TRBV10-3 to TRBJ2-7; D is undetermined. Germline values: CDR1 ENHRY, CDR2 SYGVKD. The CDR3 has 12 amino acids. The V end was cut by 7 bases, the J end by 2 bases, with 9 bases between. The CDR3 DNA follows: TGTGCCATCAAAGACGGAACCTACGAGCAGTACTTC. Encoded protein: CAIKDGTYEQYF.

This clone was recorded once. The chain carries TRBV5-1 and TRBJ2-5, with 7 bases lining up with TRBD1. The V and J ends lost 3 bases and 5 bases, in that order; junction bases with no gene match: 7. The CDR3 is 14 residues long. The germline gives CDR1 SGHRS, CDR2 YFSETQ. CDR3: CASSSWTGGETQYF. The CDR3 nucleotides are TGCGCCAGCAGCTCTTGGACAGGCGGGGAGACCCAGTACTTC.

The V and J genes are TRBV28 and TRBJ2-7, with a tentative D call TRBD2 (5 bases). The CDR3 loop spans 15 amino acids. Germline-derived CDR1 and CDR2 are MDHEN and SYDVKM. Trimming left V 3 bases short and J 0 bases short, with 12 bases between. CDR3 region: CASSFSGDGSYEQYF. In DNA, the CDR3 is TGTGCCAGCAGTTTCTCCGGGGATGGCTCCTACGAGCAGTACTTC.

J is TRBJ2-1 and V is TRBV7-9; perhaps TRBD2 as D (5 bases). V was trimmed by 4 bases and J by 10 bases, leaving 20 bases between them. The CDR3 has 15 amino acids. Germline V CDR1 and CDR2: SEHNR, FQNEAQ (reference sequence). The CDR3 DNA is TGTGCCAGCAGCTCCCGGACCGGACCCGGCGGGGAGCAGTTCTTC. Its protein is CASSSRTGPGGEQFF.

This chain uses TRBV27 with TRBJ2-1; D is ambiguous. V dropped 7 bases and J dropped 2 bases, with 12 bases sitting between them. The CDR3 contains 14 residues. Germline V lookup: CDR1 MNHEY, CDR2 SMNVEV (reference sequence). CDR3 nucleotide sequence: TGTGCCAGCAAGGTCATTGGCACCTACAATGAGCAGTTCTTC. Translating it yields CASKVIGTYNEQFF.

CDR3 nucleotide sequence: TGTGCCAGCAACGTCGGGACGGCGAGAGGACAGCCCCAGCATTTT. Translating it yields CASNVGTARGQPQHF. The V and J genes are TRBV28 and TRBJ1-5; the D gene is possibly TRBD1 (5 bases). Germline CDR1 and CDR2: MDHEN and SYDVKM. The CDR3 has 15 amino acids. V lost 7 bases, J lost 7 bases, and 20 bases lay in between. Full variable domain (remainder filled in from reference TRBV28 and TRBJ1-5): DVKVTQSSRYLVKRTGEKVFLECVQDMDHENMFWYRQDPGLGLRLIYFSYDVKMKEKGDIPEGYSVSREKKERFSLILESASTNQTSMYLCASNVGTARGQPQHFGDGTRLSIL.

The chain recombines TRBV19 with TRBJ2-5; TRBD2 matches at 7 bases. Germline values: CDR1 LNHDA, CDR2 SQIVND (reference sequence). The CDR3 covers 13 residues. V dropped 6 bases and J dropped 2; count of bases not matched to a gene: 3. The CDR3 bases are TGTGCCAGTAGGGGAGGGCTACAAGAGACCCAGTACTTC. It encodes CASRGGLQETQYF. The full variable domain, rest sourced from reference TRBV19 and TRBJ2-5, is DGGITQSPKYLFRKEGQNVTLSCEQNLNHDAMYWYRQDPGQGLRLIYYSQIVNDFQKGDIAEGYSVSREKKESFPLTVTSAQKNPTAFYLCASRGGLQETQYFGPGTRLLVL.

The chain employs TRBV28 and TRBJ2-7, with 9 bases matching TRBD2. J was trimmed by 5 bases and V by 3 bases; bases with no gene match: 5. The CDR3 is made up of 14 amino acids. Per the germline V gene, CDR1 is MDHEN and CDR2 is SYDVKM. The CDR3 loop is CASSFLAGFNEQYF. The CDR3 region has the DNA TGTGCCAGCAGTTTTCTAGCGGGGTTCAACGAGCAGTACTTC.

The chain recombines TRBV28 with TRBJ1-5; D is possibly TRBD1 (5 bases). Germline CDR1 MDHEN, CDR2 SYDVKM. The CDR3 runs to 17 residues. V lost 8 bases to trimming and J lost 1 base, with 21 bases between them. The CDR3 DNA is TGTGCCAGCGGACATCGGGGGGTCCTGGGAAGCAATCAGCCCCAGCATTTT. Amino acid sequence: CASGHRGVLGSNQPQHF. The full variable domain, with the rest looked up from reference TRBV28 and TRBJ1-5, is DVKVTQSSRYLVKRTGEKVFLECVQDMDHENMFWYRQDPGLGLRLIYFSYDVKMKEKGDIPEGYSVSREKKERFSLILESASTNQTSMYLCASGHRGVLGSNQPQHFGDGTRLSIL.

The gene calls are TRBV29-1 and TRBJ2-5; weak D call: TRBD1 (7 bases). V lost 5 bases to trimming and J lost 5 bases, with 21 bases between them. CDR1 is SQVTM, CDR2 ANQGSEA, per germline. This CDR3 comprises 15 residues. The CDR3 spells CSVRPGGGPIETQYF. Here the CDR3 DNA reads TGCAGCGTTCGTCCAGGAGGGGGCCCCATTGAGACCCAGTACTTC.

The V and J genes are TRBV30 and TRBJ2-3; 11 nucleotides line up with TRBD1. The CDR3 runs 17 residues. Trimming cost V 5 bases and J 0 bases; bases outside gene matches: 10. CDR1 and CDR2 (germline): GTSNPN, SVGIG (reference sequence). The CDR3 loop reads CAWLPGQGVPSTDTQYF. The DNA of the CDR3 is TGTGCCTGGCTGCCGGGACAGGGGGTACCTAGCACAGATACGCAGTATTTT.

On this clone: Within the sample, other DNA sequences also encode this same CDR3. The V call is TRBV4-1, the J call TRBJ2-7; D uncertain. The V end was cut by 0 bases, the J end by 0 bases, with 6 bases between. The CDR3 is 14 residues long. Germline V gene sequence: CDR1 MGHRA, CDR2 YSYEKL. CDR3 amino acids: CASSQDTGSYEQYF. The CDR3 nucleotides are TGCGCCAGCAGCCAAGATACCGGCTCCTACGAGCAGTACTTC.

This rearrangement joins TRBV28 to TRBJ2-7, with 8 bases matching TRBD1. V trimming: 10 bases; J trimming: 3 bases; junction bases outside the gene matches: 8. There are 13 residues in the CDR3. Germline assignment: CDR1 MDHEN and CDR2 SYDVKM. The CDR3 reads CATSLTGVYEQYF. In nucleotides, the CDR3 is TGTGCCACCTCGTTGACAGGGGTCTACGAGCAGTACTTC.